A single TCR beta chain is shown here with its context. Antigen specificity is unknown. Trimming removed 6 bases from V and 5 bases from J, with 15 bases in between. Per germline, CDR1 MNHEY and CDR2 SVGAGI. The CDR3 has 14 residues. The PCR made use of 60 Vbeta and 13 Jbeta primers. The assay was immunoSEQ multiplex PCR, and TCRdb's table has in-frame clones only and misses some. The repertoire includes about 200,000 clones, around 80% of them detected once, and 0.63% sits in the top ten. The data originate from a study of cytomegalovirus exposure and HLA in healthy donors. Regarding the study as a whole: An analysis done earlier found most TCR beta V segments productive about 90% or about 30% of the time.

This chain links TRBV6-5 with TRBJ2-3; tentative D call: TRBD1 (5 bases). This TCR derives from a young man in good health and CMV-seronegative. Sequenced: PBMCs. The CDR3 sequence is CASREDRGRDTQYF. The DNA of the CDR3 is TGTGCCAGCAGAGAAGATAGGGGAAGAGATACGCAGTATTTT.